This T cell receptor beta chain was recorded in a study of blood T cell repertoires in COVID-19. Study background: Researchers got acute and convalescent COVID-19 samples from the United States, Italy and Spain. Sample material is recorded as cDNA or gDNA derived from T cells, B-cell-depleted T cells, or PBMCs.

Original data processing: Researchers report that nucleated cell counts were estimated from reference gene primer amplification. Method: immunoSEQ multiplex PCR; TCRdb's copy keeps in-frame clones and lacks some. That table supplies the V and J calls and clone size; D and trimming were determined from the DNA. The data show about 94,000 clones, around 83% seen once. This receptor was identified in a woman aged 55 to 70 in a cohort sampled during active or convalescent COVID-19. Specimen: peripheral blood.

The CDR3 sequence is CASSLQGADTQYF. CDR3 DNA: TGTGCCAGCAGTTTACAGGGGGCAGATACGCAGTATTTT. The V call is TRBV28, the J call TRBJ2-3, with TRBD1 matching 7 bases. CDR3 size: 13 residues. Germline values: CDR1 MDHEN, CDR2 SYDVKM. V lost 2 bases, J lost 4 bases, and 0 bases stayed unmatched. Complete variable domain (other parts from reference TRBV28 and TRBJ2-3): DVKVTQSSRYLVKRTGEKVFLECVQDMDHENMFWYRQDPGLGLRLIYFSYDVKMKEKGDIPEGYSVSREKKERFSLILESASTNQTSMYLCASSLQGADTQYFGPGTRLTVL.